This TCR beta chain was profiled in a study of siplizumab effects on memory and regulatory T cells (dated by TCRdb to between 2018 and 2021). Regarding the research as a whole: The study examined how the anti-CD2 antibody siplizumab affects alloreactive T-cell subsets in allogeneic mixed lymphocyte reactions built from human PBMCs.

Note on this clone: Its antigen is not yet known. It has no much larger one-base neighbor in the sample; base qualities were not kept.

Taken from cysteine to phenylalanine, the CDR3 has 18 residues. Only CDR3 DNA remains: 54 bases, in frame from the first base. Relative to germline, V is 0 bases shorter and J is 1 base shorter, with 20 bases between their ends. The germline V gene encodes CDR1 SGHRS and CDR2 YFSETQ. Results the study describes overall, beyond this receptor: Because sequences below about 10^-5 frequency were poorly captured, only a minor fraction of alloreactive clones could be mapped to unstimulated subsets. Compared with memory T cells, unstimulated naive T cells appeared more diverse, and naive cells seemed to make a substantial contribution to the alloresponse. Roughly 80-97% of proliferating CD4+ or CD8+ clones could not be assigned a naive or memory phenotype. Of the alloreactive CD4+ clones that could be mapped, the Treg-derived share averaged about 67% with siplizumab compared with roughly 25% in control reactions. The suppressive function of proliferating Tregs from siplizumab cultures was not functionally confirmed. The cumulative frequency of alloreactive sequences that could be traced back to unstimulated CD4+ memory T cells was significantly reduced by siplizumab.

The library came from the immunoSEQ multiplex PCR assay. Around 10^5 TCR templates per sample were assayed by the deep sequencing platform. Genomic DNA extracted from sorted T cells was used for TCRbeta CDR3 sequencing. Turning to the authors' computational methods: The R programming language was used for the clonal analysis of the TCRbeta CDR3 data. Alloreactive CD4+ and CD8+ clones were identified by comparing unstimulated samples to CFSE-low samples taken after the reaction. By matching sequences to the repertoires of sorted unstimulated Treg and non-Treg cells, each alloreactive CD4+ clone was assigned a regulatory or non-regulatory origin. TCRdb provides this immuneACCESS table in a form limited to in-frame rearrangements. Some clones are lacking; in checked studies, under half of them reflect an unresolved V gene, and why the rest are absent is not known. V and J calls and clone size follow that table, whereas D and trimming were derived from the DNA. The sample profile shows tens of thousands of clones; approximately 87% of them were found once. Together, the top ten hold roughly 3.8% of the sample.

In a few donor pairs, further sequencing was done on unstimulated CD8+ naive, CD4+ memory, CD8+ TEMRA, CD4+ naive and CD8+ effector memory subsets. Sorted unstimulated T cells, along with proliferating T cells recovered from mixed lymphocyte reactions, underwent TCRbeta CDR3 sequencing. Fresh whole blood from nine to ten HLA-typed healthy donors was used as the source from which PBMCs were isolated. The chain is assembled from TRBV5-1 and TRBJ2-7; the D segment might be TRBD1 or TRBD2, since each matches 6 bases. Sequencing input: memory CD4+ T cells sorted from blood. The sample's cell subset or site label, decoded: unstimulated CD4+ memory T cells. The sequence was collected from a human donor in good health. The DNA sequence is as follows: TGCGCCAGCAGCTTGGCTCCAAACGGGCCGGGGGCATCCTACGAGCAGTACTTC. Translation gives CASSLAPNGPGASYEQYF.